One and the same sample provided the 23 T cell receptor beta chains below, sequenced in a study of T cells in Graves' hyperthyroidism and ophthalmopathy. From RNA transcripts, TCR beta CDR3 regions were amplified. The HTBI set primed first-round TCR CDR3 RT-PCR. Using its own MiXCR run on the multiplex PCR reads, TCRdb lists one record per CDR3 protein. The table includes 550,000 to 650,000 distinct CDR3 sequences, approximately 15% detected once. The sequenced sample was blood. Receptors originate from a woman aged 30 to 39 with Graves' hyperthyroidism that later progressed to Graves' ophthalmopathy.

This clonotype was seen ten or more times. The CDR3 loop reads CASSPQLTRAMNTEAFF. As DNA, the CDR3 is TGTGCCAGCTCACCACAGCTTACCAGGGCGATGAACACTGAAGCTTTCTTT. This sequence joins TRBV18 and TRBJ1-1; the D gene is possibly TRBD1 (5 bases). The CDR3 has 17 residues. Germline V CDR1 and CDR2: KGHSH, LQKENI. Trimming left V 1 base short and J 0 bases short, with 15 bases between.

This rearrangement joins TRBV29-1 to TRBJ2-2, with TRBD2 matching 14 bases. The J segment lost 5 bases and the V segment lost 5 bases, leaving 10 bases of the junction unmatched. This CDR3 has 17 residues. Germline-derived CDR1 and CDR2 are SQVTM and ANQGSEA. The CDR3, as DNA: TGCAGCGTTCTCGCCTTAGGGACTAGCGGGGGAACCGGGGAGCTGTTTTTT. Its protein is CSVLALGTSGGTGELFF.

This clonotype occurred many times. The V gene is TRBV6-5, the J gene TRBJ1-4; 10 nucleotides agree with TRBD1. The germline gives CDR1 MNHEY, CDR2 SVGAGI. Unmatched junction bases numbered 7, after V lost 5 bases and J lost 1 base. The length of the CDR3 is 17 residues. The CDR3 nucleotides are TGTGCCAGCAGTCCGGGGACAGGGGACCTAACTAATGAAAAACTGTTTTTT. The encoded protein is CASSPGTGDLTNEKLFF.

This clonotype was found many times. This chain links TRBV28 with TRBJ2-7, with 9 bases fitting TRBD1. The V segment lost 5 bases and the J segment 3 bases; nucleotides outside the gene matches: 8. The CDR3 totals 15 residues. CDR1 MDHEN and CDR2 SYDVKM come from the germline V gene. The DNA for the CDR3 is TGTGCCAGCAGTATCCCCCGGGACAGGGTCTACGAGCAGTACTTC. This translates into CASSIPRDRVYEQYF.

In the case of this clonotype: This may be a read error: a much more frequent sequence differs by one nucleotide. The genes are TRBV20-1 and TRBJ2-7; a possible D gene is TRBD2 (6 bases). The germline V and J ends were trimmed by 6 bases and 7 bases, with 16 bases remaining between them. The CDR3 length is 12 residues. CDR1 is DFQATT, CDR2 SNEGSKA, per germline (reference sequence). This CDR3 reads CSARDSLVEQYF. The CDR3 nucleotides read TGCAGTGCCCGGGACTCCCTGGTTGAGCAGTACTTC.

This clonotype was counted between two and nine times. The rearrangement joins TRBV18 to TRBJ2-3; the match to TRBD2 covers 9 bases. The CDR3 is 15 residues long. The V gene's germline CDR1 is KGHSH and CDR2 LQKENI. Losses at the gene ends were 0 bases for V and 6 bases for J; bases not matched to a gene: 4. Here the CDR3 reads CASSPPSGGADTQYF. CDR3 coding DNA: TGTGCCAGCTCACCACCTAGCGGGGGTGCGGATACGCAGTATTTT.

This clonotype was seen repeatedly, ten times or more. The chain employs TRBV12-3 or TRBV12-4 and TRBJ2-1, with TRBD1 identical over 8 bases. The CDR3 consists of 15 residues. With 7 bases clipped from V and 7 bases from J, the junction kept 12 bases outside the gene matches. The CDR3 reads CASTPGQANGNEQFF. CDR3 coding DNA: TGTGCCAGCACACCGGGACAGGCAAACGGGAATGAGCAGTTCTTC.

The genes are TRBV7-9 and TRBJ2-5; 12 nucleotides agree with TRBD2. Germline V lookup: CDR1 SEHNR, CDR2 FQNEAQ (reference sequence). V lost 6 bases and J lost 5; bases outside the gene matches: 4. The CDR3 sequence is 14 residues long. The CDR3 nucleotides read TGTGCCAGCAGTGACCTAGCGGGAGGGGAGACCCAGTACTTC. It encodes CASSDLAGGETQYF.

Notes on this clonotype: A junction boundary mismatches the germline segment, possibly from a read error. The rearrangement joins TRBV13 to TRBJ1-5; TRBD1 matches 9 bases. CDR3 length: 17 amino acids. Germline CDR1 is PRHDT and CDR2 is FYEKMQ (reference sequence). The CDR3 bases are TGTGCCAGCAGCTCCCAACGACAGGGGGGCCCCAATCCGCCCCAGCATTTT. Translating it yields CASSSQRQGGPNPPQHF.

This clonotype has only a few counts. The V call is TRBV28, the J call TRBJ2-4, with D perhaps TRBD2 (5 bases). The germline CDR1 and CDR2 sequences are MDHEN and SYDVKM. The germline V and J ends were trimmed by 6 bases and 8 bases, with 11 bases remaining between them. The CDR3 is 12 residues long. In DNA form, the CDR3 reads TGTGCCAGCAGCGGGGTCGGTGACATTCAGTACTTC. Translated, it gives CASSGVGDIQYF. The entire variable domain, with the rest obtained from reference TRBV28 and TRBJ2-4, is as follows: DVKVTQSSRYLVKRTGEKVFLECVQDMDHENMFWYRQDPGLGLRLIYFSYDVKMKEKGDIPEGYSVSREKKERFSLILESASTNQTSMYLCASSGVGDIQYFGAGTRLSVL.

The chain has TRBV9 and TRBJ1-3; a weak D match, TRBD1 (6 bases). Germline CDR1 SGDLS, CDR2 YYNGEE. CDR3 length equals 16 residues. Deletions cut 0 bases from V and 2 bases from J, with 12 bases between. The chain's CDR3 is CASSVGAGAAGNTIYF. The CDR3 DNA reads TGTGCCAGCAGCGTAGGGGCAGGGGCGGCTGGAAACACCATATATTTT.

The chain couples TRBV10-3 to TRBJ1-6, with D possibly matching TRBD1 (5 bases). This CDR3 has 16 residues. The V end was cut by 0 bases, the J end by 5 bases, with 11 bases between. Germline CDR1 ENHRY, CDR2 SYGVKD. CDR3 in DNA: TGTGCCATCAGTGAGTCGAGGGGACTTAATAATTCACCCCTCCACTTT. This encodes CAISESRGLNNSPLHF.

This clonotype showed up many times. This chain's CDR3 is CATSQASGGSYF. The CDR3 nucleotides read TGTGCCACCAGCCAAGCTAGCGGGGGGTCATATTTT. This chain uses TRBV24-1 with TRBJ1-3; a weak D match, TRBD1 (5 bases). The CDR3 totals 12 residues. Trimming pared 7 bases from V and 15 bases from J, leaving 18 bases between. Germline CDR1 is KGHDR and CDR2 is SFDVKD.

The table lists this clonotype with many counts. The chain employs TRBV6-5 and TRBJ2-2; D gene ambiguous. There are 16 residues in the CDR3. V was cut by 0 bases and J by 4 bases, with 12 bases left in between. Germline assignment: CDR1 MNHEY and CDR2 SVGAGI. The CDR3 DNA follows: TGTGCCAGCAGTTACTCGTCTAGACCGGGCACCGGGGAGCTGTTTTTT. It yields the protein CASSYSSRPGTGELFF.

The chain employs TRBV3-1 and TRBJ1-2; D gene ambiguous. Germline CDR1 is LGHDT and CDR2 is YNNKEL (reference sequence). The CDR3 is 13 amino acids. With 2 bases removed from V and 2 bases from J, the gap between germline ends came to 6 bases. In nucleotides, the CDR3 is TGTGCCAGCAGCCAACTATCCAACTATGGCTACACCTTC. The encoded protein is CASSQLSNYGYTF.

Many counts were recorded for this clonotype. J is TRBJ1-2 and V is TRBV6-1; maybe TRBD1 (6 bases). The V gene lost 6 bases and the J gene lost 3 bases, with 14 bases spanning the gap. CDR1 and CDR2 (germline): MNHNS, SASEGT. The CDR3 is 14 residues long. DNA for the CDR3: TGTGCCAGCAGCAGCACTAGGACAGACTATGGCTACACCTTC. Protein sequence: CASSSTRTDYGYTF.

This clonotype was counted ten times or more. The CDR3 DNA sequence: TGTGCCAGCAGCTTTGGAGGGGGGGCCACTGAAGCTTTCTTT. Amino acids: CASSFGGGATEAFF. The rearrangement links TRBV7-3 to TRBJ1-1, with D perhaps TRBD1 (6 bases). V gave up 3 bases and J gave up 4 bases, with 12 bases separating them. CDR1 is SGHTA and CDR2 is FQGTGA in the germline V gene. This CDR3 contains 14 residues.

In this sample, this clonotype turned up many times. The V call is TRBV6-2 or TRBV6-3, the J call TRBJ1-5, with TRBD1 identical over 8 bases. The CDR3 consists of 15 residues. V lost 2 bases to trimming and J lost 7 bases; unmatched junction nucleotides: 7. Germline loops: CDR1 MNHEY, CDR2 SVGEGT. CDR3 sequence (DNA): TGTGCCAGCAGTTACGATTCAGGGGGCGGACAGCCCCAGCATTTT. Translated, it gives CASSYDSGGGQPQHF.

In its sample, this clonotype was seen a few times. This chain connects TRBV4-1 to TRBJ2-7; weak D call: TRBD2 (5 bases). The CDR3 has 14 residues. Germline V lookup: CDR1 MGHRA, CDR2 YSYEKL. V lost 0 bases and J 5 bases, leaving 11 bases between the germline ends. Written as DNA, the CDR3 is TGCGCCAGCAGCCAAGATCGGGCTAGCCACGAGCAGTACTTC. The encoded protein is CASSQDRASHEQYF.

This clonotype has just a few counts. The germline gene is not matched at one end of the junction; a read error may be the cause. V is TRBV5-6 and J is TRBJ2-3; 7 bases match TRBD1. The CDR3 contains 14 residues. Germline CDR1 reads SGHDT; CDR2 reads YYEEEE. CDR3 residues: CASTLPQQQGTQYF. DNA for the CDR3: TGTGCCAGCACCTTGCCTCAACAACAGGGGACGCAGTATTTT.

This chain uses TRBV19 with TRBJ2-3; D not resolved. This CDR3 comprises 13 residues. The ends were cut back, 0 bases at V and 8 bases at J, with 9 bases in the middle. The V gene's germline CDR1 is LNHDA and CDR2 SQIVND (reference sequence). In DNA form, the CDR3 reads TGTGCCAGTAGTATAGACCCTAAGGCTACGCAGTATTTT. Residues: CASSIDPKATQYF.

This clonotype was recorded at least ten times. The chain recombines TRBV28 with TRBJ2-1, with 9 bases identical to TRBD1. Germline values: CDR1 MDHEN, CDR2 SYDVKM. This CDR3 region has 16 residues. Trimming cost V 6 bases and J 2 bases; bases outside gene matches: 8. The DNA for the CDR3 is TGTGCCAGCAGGTCGCAACAGGGGGCTACCTACAATGAGCAGTTCTTC. It specifies CASRSQQGATYNEQFF.

The chain is built from TRBV5-6 and TRBJ2-5; 7 bases fit TRBD1. In germline, CDR1 is SGHDT, CDR2 YYEEEE. V gave up 0 bases and J gave up 5 bases; unmatched junction bases: 4. The CDR3 sequence is 14 residues long. The CDR3 region has the DNA TGTGCCAGCAGCTTGGACAGGGGAATGGAGACCCAGTACTTC. Its protein is CASSLDRGMETQYF. Full variable domain (outside the CDR3, taken from reference TRBV5-6 and TRBJ2-5): DAGVTQSPTHLIKTRGQQVTLRCSPKSGHDTVSWYQQALGQGPQFIFQYYEEEERQRGNFPDRFSGHQFPNYSSELNVNALLLGDSALYLCASSLDRGMETQYFGPGTRLLVL.